Each of the 8 T cell receptor beta chains below was sequenced from the same sample in a study of blood T cell repertoires in COVID-19 (dated by TCRdb to the early 2020s). The library came from the immunoSEQ multiplex PCR assay. As stored in TCRdb, this immuneACCESS dataset retains in-frame rearrangements with V and J assigned. A fraction of the clones does not appear; measured against another copy, unresolved V genes explain less than half of the discrepancy, and the remainder lacks a known reason. Within this sample are a few hundred thousand clones, with 65% to 90% of them counted one time only. The top ten clones comprise 4% to 5% of the sample. The sample comprised PBMCs or T cells enriched from blood (not recorded which). These receptors all stem from a middle-aged woman with acute COVID-19.

This chain joins TRBV6-2 or TRBV6-3 and TRBJ2-7, with TRBD2 identical over 11 bases. Per the germline V gene, CDR1 is MNHEY and CDR2 is SVGEGT. The CDR3 consists of 16 residues. V lost 7 bases and J lost 1; bases outside the gene matches: 9. The DNA of the CDR3 is TGTGCCAGCACCCCCGGGACTAGCGGTTTTTCCTACGAGCAGTACTTC. It codes for CASTPGTSGFSYEQYF.

This sequence joins TRBV28 and TRBJ2-7, with D possibly being TRBD1 (7 bases). CDR3 length: 15 residues. Germline V gene lookup returns CDR1 MDHEN and CDR2 SYDVKM. The V and J ends lost 2 bases and 2 bases respectively, with 13 bases between them. CDR3 amino acids: CASSLRRDRAYEQYF. CDR3 nucleotide sequence: TGTGCCAGCAGTTTACGGAGGGACAGAGCCTACGAGCAGTACTTC.

The V call is TRBV14, the J call TRBJ1-1, with D perhaps matching TRBD1 (5 bases). Germline-derived CDR1 and CDR2 are SGHDN and FVKESK. Trimming cost V 4 bases and J 4 bases, with 22 bases left between them. The CDR3 loop spans 17 amino acids. The CDR3 region has the DNA TGTGCCAGCAGCCCCTTCGGACCCACGGTAGGGGCCACTGAAGCTTTCTTT. Translation: CASSPFGPTVGATEAFF. The full variable domain, rest sourced from reference TRBV14 and TRBJ1-1, is EAGVTQFPSHSVIEKGQTVTLRCDPISGHDNLYWYRRVMGKEIKFLLHFVKESKQDESGMPNNRFLAERTGGTYSTLKVQPAELEDSGVYFCASSPFGPTVGATEAFFGQGTRLTVV.

This clone was recorded only once. This chain links TRBV5-1 with TRBJ2-7, with a possible D match to TRBD1 (6 bases). The CDR3 has 14 residues. V was clipped by 3 bases and J by 2 bases, with 12 bases between them. Germline lookup yields CDR1 SGHRS and CDR2 YFSETQ. The CDR3 region is CASSSQGGTYEQYF. The CDR3 coding sequence is TGCGCCAGCAGCTCGCAAGGGGGAACCTACGAGCAGTACTTC.

The gene calls are TRBV7-2 and TRBJ2-3; a weak D match, TRBD2 (5 bases). CDR1 SGHTA and CDR2 FQGNSA come from the germline V gene. Trimming stripped 2 bases from V and 5 bases from J, with 17 bases between. The CDR3 extends over 16 amino acids. This CDR3 reads CASSLISGLGRDTQYF. The CDR3 DNA reads TGTGCCAGCAGCTTAATCTCTGGGTTAGGGAGAGATACGCAGTATTTT.

The chain uses TRBV3-1 (or the pseudogene TRBV3-2) and TRBJ2-5, with 10 bases identical to TRBD1. The CDR3 totals 16 residues. The trim removed 1 base at V and 4 bases at J, leaving 6 bases unmatched. Per the germline V gene, CDR1 is LGHDT and CDR2 is YNNKEL (reference sequence). The CDR3 spells CASSQGTGGWGETQYF. The CDR3 coding sequence is TGTGCCAGCAGCCAAGGGACAGGGGGGTGGGGAGAGACCCAGTACTTC.

This sequence joins TRBV19 and TRBJ1-2, with a weak D call TRBD1 (6 bases). The V end was cut by 4 bases, the J end by 4 bases, with 22 bases between. The CDR3 has 17 residues. Germline V gene sequence: CDR1 LNHDA, CDR2 SQIVND (reference sequence). The CDR3 DNA reads TGTGCCAGTAGTAGACAGGAAAAGGGAGCCCTTAGCTATGGCTACACCTTC. It translates to CASSRQEKGALSYGYTF.

A single count supports this clone. The rearrangement uses TRBV6-5 and TRBJ1-5; 7 bases are a match to TRBD1. The CDR3 loop spans 14 amino acids. Germline CDR1 MNHEY, CDR2 SVGAGI. V dropped 7 bases and J dropped 3; count of bases not matched to a gene: 6. The chain's CDR3 is CASTMTGTNQPQHF. CDR3 DNA sequence: TGTGCCAGCACCATGACAGGGACCAATCAGCCCCAGCATTTT.